Each of the 30 T cell receptor beta chains below was sequenced from the same sample in a study of T cells expressing NK-cell markers. TCRdb reanalyzed the 5' RACE reads, giving one entry per CDR3 protein sequence and no DNA. The repertoire shows some 120,000 distinct CDR3 sequences; the top ten hold roughly 20%. Sample: blood T cells: a sorted CD56 or NKG2C T cell subset, CD4+ or CD8+ T cells, or bulk PBMC T cells (not recorded which). The source is a woman aged 18 to 69 in good health.

V is TRBV20-1 and J is TRBJ2-5. This CDR3 has 12 residues. The germline gives CDR1 DFQATT, CDR2 SNEGSKA (reference sequence). CDR3: CSASRLQETQYF.

This chain links TRBV7-9 with TRBJ2-3; TCRdb lists TRBD1, though no DNA is available to test this call. The CDR3 has 12 residues. CDR1 and CDR2 (germline): SEHNR, FQNEAQ (reference sequence). The CDR3 sequence: CASSSDPRFLYF. Full variable domain (missing parts from reference TRBV7-9 and TRBJ2-3): DTGVSQNPRHKITKRGQNVTFRCDPISEHNRLYWYRQTLGQGPEFLTYFQNEAQLEKSRLLSDRFSAERPKGSFSTLEIQRTEQGDSAMYLCASSSDPRFLYFGPGTRLTVL.

The genes are TRBV20-1 and TRBJ2-2; TCRdb's D call, TRBD1, is unchecked because there is no DNA. CDR1 is DFQATT, CDR2 SNEGSKA, per germline (reference sequence). This CDR3 is 15 amino acids long. The CDR3 spells CSAPPTRASSGELFF.

The chain's CDR3 is CASSFSPGELFF. The chain has TRBV12-3 or TRBV12-4 and TRBJ2-2. CDR3 length equals 12 residues.

The J gene is TRBJ2-5, the V gene TRBV10-3; the D call of TRBD1 rests on TCRdb alone, since no DNA is present to check it. Germline CDR1 ENHRY, CDR2 SYGVKD. The CDR3 consists of 14 residues. Here the CDR3 reads CAIRTSGPGETQYF.

The chain has TRBV18 and TRBJ2-7; TCRdb picks TRBD1, but there is no DNA to check that call. CDR1 KGHSH and CDR2 LQKENI come from the germline V gene. This CDR3 comprises 13 residues. CDR3 protein: CASSPGTVYEQYF.

The J gene is TRBJ2-3, the V gene TRBV14; the D call of TRBD2 rests on TCRdb alone, since no DNA is present to check it. The CDR3 contains 17 residues. Germline V gene lookup returns CDR1 SGHDN and CDR2 FVKESK. The CDR3 sequence is CASSQVGTSGSTDTQYF. The full variable domain, its missing parts supplied by reference TRBV14 and TRBJ2-3, is EAGVTQFPSHSVIEKGQTVTLRCDPISGHDNLYWYRRVMGKEIKFLLHFVKESKQDESGMPNNRFLAERTGGTYSTLKVQPAELEDSGVYFCASSQVGTSGSTDTQYFGPGTRLTVL.

The rearrangement links TRBV28 to TRBJ2-7. The CDR3 consists of 13 residues. Germline V CDR1 and CDR2: MDHEN, SYDVKM. This CDR3 is CASSFVSSYEQYF.

The chain combines TRBV7-6 with TRBJ1-2; the TRBD1 assignment by TCRdb is unverifiable without DNA. The CDR3 totals 13 residues. Germline CDR1 reads SGHVS; CDR2 reads FNYEAQ. The CDR3 reads CASTQTGVDGYTF.

The rearrangement joins TRBV14 to TRBJ1-2. CDR1 is SGHDN, CDR2 FVKESK, per germline. The CDR3 loop spans 13 amino acids. Here the CDR3 reads CASSQNSNYGYTF.

The rearrangement uses TRBV27 and TRBJ2-3. This CDR3 has 12 amino acids. Germline V gene lookup returns CDR1 MNHEY and CDR2 SMNVEV (reference sequence). CDR3 sequence: CASSWATDTQYF.

The V and J genes are TRBV21-1 and TRBJ1-1; the TCRdb D gene call, TRBD1, has no DNA to confirm it. TRBV21-1 is listed as a pseudogene. CDR3 length: 12 amino acids. The CDR3 spells CANQQGRGEAFF.

This sequence joins TRBV7-3 and TRBJ2-3; TCRdb calls TRBD2, which cannot be checked without DNA. In germline, CDR1 is SGHTA, CDR2 FQGTGA. The CDR3 consists of 15 residues. The CDR3 sequence is CASSLVLGSTDTQYF.

The J gene is TRBJ2-1, the V gene TRBV6-5; as DNA is missing, the TRBD2 call by TCRdb cannot be tested. Germline V lookup: CDR1 MNHEY, CDR2 SVGAGI. CDR3 length equals 11 residues. This CDR3 reads CASRTSVEQFF.

The chain uses TRBV6-2 or TRBV6-3 and TRBJ2-7; with no DNA, the TCRdb D assignment of TRBD2 cannot be verified. CDR3 length: 16 residues. The germline gives CDR1 MNHEY, CDR2 SVGEGT. CDR3 sequence: CASSLVTGDKGLEQYF.

The CDR3 loop reads CASSPGQGVPYEQYF. V usage is TRBV7-9 and J usage is TRBJ2-7; the TRBD1 assignment by TCRdb is unverifiable without DNA. Per the germline V gene, CDR1 is SEHNR and CDR2 is FQNEAQ (reference sequence). The CDR3 runs 15 residues.

V usage is TRBV19 and J usage is TRBJ1-5; as DNA is missing, the TRBD1 call by TCRdb cannot be tested. CDR3 length: 17 residues. Germline loops: CDR1 LNHDA, CDR2 SQIVND (reference sequence). The CDR3 loop is CASIHTTRGPRNQPQHF.

V is TRBV6-5 and J is TRBJ2-3. There are 13 residues in the CDR3. Germline V CDR1 and CDR2: MNHEY, SVGAGI. The CDR3: CASSYRVSDTQYF.

The chain uses TRBV20-1 and TRBJ2-1; TCRdb names TRBD1, which stays unverified in the absence of DNA. The germline V gene encodes CDR1 DFQATT and CDR2 SNEGSKA (reference sequence). The CDR3 extends over 17 amino acids. Here the CDR3 reads CSARVDSSSGIGDEQFF.

The rearrangement links TRBV4-2 to TRBJ2-7; TCRdb gives TRBD1 as the D gene, but with no DNA this cannot be confirmed. CDR1 is LGHNA and CDR2 is YNFKEQ in the germline V gene. This CDR3 has 12 residues. The CDR3: CASSQTGDEQYF.

The chain recombines TRBV5-1 with TRBJ2-3. The CDR3 contains 16 residues. Per the germline V gene, CDR1 is SGHRS and CDR2 is YFSETQ. CDR3 region: CASSLASGVWADTQYF.

The chain recombines TRBV29-1 with TRBJ2-1; the D gene TCRdb calls, TRBD2, cannot be checked with no DNA. Germline V gene sequence: CDR1 SQVTM, CDR2 ANQGSEA. There are 14 residues in the CDR3. The CDR3 region is CSVTGTSGSSEQFF.

The V gene is TRBV19, the J gene TRBJ2-1; TCRdb designates TRBD1, a call that cannot be tested without DNA. CDR1 and CDR2 (germline): LNHDA, SQIVND (reference sequence). The CDR3 extends over 13 amino acids. CDR3: CATQRGTGPEQFF.

The chain carries TRBV21-1 and TRBJ2-3; absent DNA, TCRdb's TRBD1 call cannot be checked. TRBV21-1 is noted as a pseudogene. The CDR3 sequence is 15 residues long. The CDR3 region is CASSPGRPSTDTQYF.

The chain recombines TRBV21-1 with TRBJ2-2; the TRBD2 assignment by TCRdb is unverifiable without DNA. TRBV21-1 is deemed a pseudogene. The CDR3 is 19 residues long. The CDR3 loop is CASRNSNGTSGRASAELFF.

The V and J genes are TRBV20-1 and TRBJ2-2. CDR1 is DFQATT and CDR2 is SNEGSKA in the germline V gene (reference sequence). The CDR3 is made up of 15 amino acids. The CDR3 is CSASEAAQNTGELFF.

CDR3 protein: CASSAAASWGTTEAFF. The rearrangement uses TRBV9 and TRBJ1-1. The CDR3 covers 16 residues. Per the germline V gene, CDR1 is SGDLS and CDR2 is YYNGEE. The variable domain in full, completed from reference TRBV9 and TRBJ1-1, reads DSGVTQTPKHLITATGQRVTLRCSPRSGDLSVYWYQQSLDQGLQFLIQYYNGEERAKGNILERFSAQQFPDLHSELNLSSLELGDSALYFCASSAAASWGTTEAFFGQGTRLTVV.

The V gene is TRBV9, the J gene TRBJ2-3; no DNA is available, so the TRBD1 call from TCRdb remains unchecked. This CDR3 contains 15 residues. Germline CDR1 and CDR2: SGDLS and YYNGEE. The CDR3 sequence is CASSPPGIYLDMQYF.

This chain uses TRBV12-3 or TRBV12-4 with TRBJ2-1; TCRdb's D call of TRBD2 is untestable without DNA. The CDR3 is made up of 15 amino acids. The CDR3 sequence is CASRRGASGYNEQFF.

The gene calls are TRBV20-1 and TRBJ2-2. Germline CDR1 and CDR2: DFQATT and SNEGSKA (reference sequence). CDR3 length: 12 amino acids. This CDR3 reads CSAPDHTGELFF.